This record concerns one T cell receptor beta chain sequence. This sample is part of a study of T cell changes during pregnancy in multiple sclerosis. Trimming took 0 bases from V and 5 from J, leaving 17 bases between them. Per the germline V gene, CDR1 is LGHNT and CDR2 is FRNRAP. This CDR3 spans 16 amino acids. The method was immunoSEQ multiplex PCR; TCRdb's version includes in-frame clones alone and lacks a portion of them. The repertoire holds about 46,000 clones, with approximately 91% as singletons. J is TRBJ2-7 and V is TRBV12-5; a possible D gene is TRBD2 (6 bases). The sample consisted of CD8+ T cells from peripheral blood mononuclear cells, taken after pregnancy. The receptor was derived from a female donor with multiple sclerosis, enrolled in a pregnancy study. CDR3 sequence (DNA): TGTGCTAGTGGTTTGGTAAGAGGAGGGTATCCGGACGAGCAGTACTTC. As protein: CASGLVRGGYPDEQYF.